The rows below give T cell receptor beta chains drawn from one sample of a study of shared clonotypes between healthy human individuals. Assay: immunoSEQ multiplex PCR; the TCRdb copy retains only in-frame clones and omits some. The sample yields roughly 2.1 million clones, approximately 94% seen once. The sample comprised naive CD8+ T cells from PBMCs. The receptors come from a man younger than 30 in good health. Some clones in this sample may be carry-over from other donors' samples. CDR3s include the opening cysteine and the closing phenylalanine or tryptophan.

v_call: TRBV7-9
cdr3_aa: CASSPILKYEQYF

v_call: TRBV4-3
cdr3_aa: CASGPTTGPYYEQYF

v_call: TRBV7-9
cdr3_aa: CASSDVQNTEAFF

v_call: TRBV15
cdr3_aa: CATSSIAGDDEQYF

v_call: TRBV5-1
cdr3_aa: CASSFPGLAHEQYF

v_call: TRBV19
cdr3_aa: CASSRDRVLVSNQPQHF

v_call: TRBV29-1
cdr3_aa: CSVVGSGHNEQFF

v_call: TRBV5-6
cdr3_aa: CASSFGTGQETQYF

v_call: TRBV7-8
cdr3_aa: CASSLGMTRQGLNTEAFF

v_call: TRBV9
cdr3_aa: CASSVGGGTEQYF

v_call: TRBV9
cdr3_aa: CASSLFGGSGANVLTF

v_call: TRBV9
cdr3_aa: CASSVSGREGPSYNEQFF

v_call: TRBV19
cdr3_aa: CASSPGAYSNQPQHF

v_call: TRBV10-3
cdr3_aa: CAISESEQSNQPQHF

v_call: TRBV7-9
cdr3_aa: CASSRVGGHYGYTF

v_call: TRBV29-1
cdr3_aa: CSVEGRETYEQYF

v_call: TRBV6-5
cdr3_aa: CASSSAGLGEQYF

v_call: TRBV5-1
cdr3_aa: CASSLAQGAYEQYF

v_call: TRBV5-5
cdr3_aa: CASSLDLAASTDTQYF

v_call: TRBV27
cdr3_aa: CASSLDGRWADTQYF

v_call: TRBV11-2
cdr3_aa: CASSSTNGSNRHEQYF

v_call: TRBV18
cdr3_aa: CASSGEHPEAFF

v_call: TRBV5-4
cdr3_aa: CASGPGLAGVDEQFF

v_call: TRBV28
cdr3_aa: CASSPPLEDTQYF

v_call: TRBV4-1
cdr3_aa: CASSPGGSTDTQYF

v_call: TRBV6-5
cdr3_aa: CASSYSGGGYEQYF